The rows below give T cell receptor beta chains drawn from one sample of a study of blood T cell repertoires in COVID-19. Repertoires were generated with immunoSEQ multiplex PCR, while TCRdb's copy carries only in-frame clones and drops some. This sample carries some 87,000 clones, approximately 92% of them seen once, and the ten largest clones take roughly 5.9%. The specimen was peripheral blood. These receptors were collected from a woman aged 60-75 years with active COVID-19. Both conserved end residues are part of each CDR3. The D gene is left open where the match is weak. The size field is filled for only some rows; it gives once, few, many or a size class.

D: NA
J: TRBJ1-6
V: TRBV18
size: NA
CDR3: CASSPPGGYNSPLHF
DNA: TGTGCCAGCTCACCACCCGGGGGATATAATTCACCCCTCCACTTT

D: NA
J: TRBJ1-4
V: TRBV5-1
size: NA
CDR3: CASSLQGIGANEKLFF
DNA: TGCGCCAGCAGCTTGCAGGGAATAGGGGCTAATGAAAAACTGTTTTTT

D: NA
J: TRBJ2-1
V: TRBV5-1
size: NA
CDR3: CASSLSSATYNEQFF
DNA: TGCGCCAGCAGCCTCTCTAGCGCGACATACAATGAGCAGTTCTTC

D: NA
J: TRBJ2-1
V: TRBV3-1/TRBV3-2
size: NA
CDR3: CASRSLSDEQFF
DNA: TGTGCCAGCAGGAGCCTAAGTGATGAGCAGTTCTTC

D: NA
J: TRBJ1-6
V: TRBV5-6
size: NA
CDR3: CASSLSTGTVNSPLHF
DNA: TGTGCCAGCAGCTTGAGCACCGGGACTGTGAATTCACCCCTCCACTTT

D: TRBD1
J: TRBJ1-5
V: TRBV6-2/TRBV6-3
size: NA
CDR3: CASSSTGDSNQPQHF
DNA: TGTGCCAGCAGTTCCACAGGGGATAGCAATCAGCCCCAGCATTTT

D: NA
J: TRBJ1-5
V: TRBV4-3
size: once
CDR3: CASSQESDQPQHF
DNA: TGCGCCAGCAGCCAAGAGAGCGATCAGCCCCAGCATTTT

D: NA
J: TRBJ2-3
V: TRBV18
size: once
CDR3: CASSPQPGSTDTQYF
DNA: TGTGCCAGCTCACCGCAACCGGGGAGCACAGATACGCAGTATTTT

D: TRBD1
J: TRBJ1-4
V: TRBV6-5
size: NA
CDR3: CASRPDRGTNEKLFF
DNA: TGTGCCAGCCGGCCGGACAGGGGTACTAATGAAAAACTGTTTTTT

D: NA
J: TRBJ2-7
V: TRBV11-2
size: once
CDR3: CASRTLRGRTSYEQYF
DNA: TGTGCCAGCAGGACCCTCAGGGGCCGCACCTCCTACGAGCAGTACTTC

D: NA
J: TRBJ2-5
V: TRBV23-1
size: NA
CDR3: CASSQSQGSIVNVTQYF
DNA: TGCGCCAGCAGTCAGTCGCAGGGGAGTATCGTTAATGTGACCCAGTACTTC

D: NA
J: TRBJ1-2
V: TRBV11-3
size: NA
CDR3: CASSRTGFEGYTF
DNA: TGTGCCAGCAGCCGTACAGGGTTTGAGGGCTACACCTTC

D: TRBD2
J: TRBJ2-1
V: TRBV7-6
size: NA
CDR3: CASSPGLEKDNEQFF
DNA: TGTGCCAGCAGCCCGGGACTAGAGAAAGACAATGAGCAGTTCTTC

D: TRBD2
J: TRBJ2-5
V: TRBV10-2
size: NA
CDR3: CASSEIAGVRWETQYF
DNA: TGCGCCAGCAGTGAGATAGCGGGAGTTAGGTGGGAGACCCAGTACTTC

D: TRBD1
J: TRBJ2-7
V: TRBV5-4
size: NA
CDR3: CASSPGTGGYEQYF
DNA: TGTGCCAGCAGCCCCGGGACAGGGGGCTACGAGCAGTACTTC

D: NA
J: TRBJ1-1
V: TRBV15
size: NA
CDR3: CATSRDITEAFF
DNA: TGTGCCACCAGTCGGGACATCACTGAAGCTTTCTTT

D: TRBD1
J: TRBJ2-7
V: TRBV20-1
size: NA
CDR3: CSASSGTEAYEQYF
DNA: TGCAGTGCTAGTTCCGGGACAGAAGCCTACGAGCAGTACTTC

D: TRBD1
J: TRBJ2-3
V: TRBV2
size: once
CDR3: CASSERGLIGTGTTHTDTQYF
DNA: TGTGCCAGCAGTGAAAGGGGTCTTATTGGGACAGGTACGACACACACAGATACGCAGTATTTT

D: NA
J: TRBJ2-7
V: TRBV5-4
size: once
CDR3: CASSLDLAYEQYF
DNA: TGTGCCAGCAGCCTCGACCTAGCCTACGAGCAGTACTTC

D: TRBD1
J: TRBJ1-3
V: TRBV5-6
size: NA
CDR3: CASSFTGGANGNTIYF
DNA: TGTGCCAGCAGCTTTACAGGGGGCGCAAACGGAAACACCATATATTTT

D: TRBD1
J: TRBJ2-7
V: TRBV29-1
size: NA
CDR3: CSVGATGYEQYF
DNA: TGCAGCGTTGGGGCGACAGGGTACGAGCAGTACTTC

D: TRBD2
J: TRBJ2-1
V: TRBV2
size: NA
CDR3: CASFVSSGSLNEQFF
DNA: TGTGCCAGCTTTGTTAGTAGCGGGAGCCTCAATGAGCAGTTCTTC